This T cell receptor beta chain was retrieved from a study of blood T cell repertoires in COVID-19. TCRdb keeps only in-frame clones here, not all; method: immunoSEQ multiplex PCR. The repertoire holds roughly 200,000 clones, with approximately 84% as singletons. This clone has only one observation. This CDR3 spans 16 amino acids. Germline trimming cut 3 bases from V and 2 bases from J; bases unmatched to any gene: 7. CDR1 is MNHEY and CDR2 is SMNVEV in the germline V gene (reference sequence). The receptor was derived from a woman between 65 and 79 years old with active or convalescent COVID-19. The sample comprised peripheral blood. J is TRBJ2-3 and V is TRBV27; TRBD1 aligns across 8 bases. CDR3: CASSFDRDRPTDTQYF. The CDR3 nucleotides are TGTGCCAGCAGTTTTGACCGGGACAGGCCCACAGATACGCAGTATTTT.